This T cell receptor beta chain comes out of a study of T cells in Graves' hyperthyroidism and ophthalmopathy. Study as a whole: Peripheral blood was collected at initial diagnosis, before any treatment.

TCR beta CDR3 sequences were amplified from RNA transcripts. HTBI primers were employed in a first-round RT-PCR of the TCR CDR3. A single record per CDR3 protein comes from TCRdb applying MiXCR to the multiplex PCR reads. This table holds 300,000 or so distinct CDR3 sequences, approximately 22% found once. Only a few counts were recorded for this clonotype. Its antigen is currently unknown. CDR3 length: 15 residues. Germline lookup yields CDR1 MDHEN and CDR2 SYDVKM. V trimming: 2 bases; J trimming: 6 bases; junction bases outside the gene matches: 3. The hyperthyroidism was newly diagnosed and had lasted under 2 months; the patients were aged 18 to 65. Orbital computed tomography and thyroid ultrasound, together with serum TRAb and thyroxine and clinical symptoms, were used for diagnoses. General observations from the study: From stable hyperthyroidism, ophthalmopathy was set apart by a 13 V-J model.

The clonotype originates from a woman in her forties or fifties with Graves' hyperthyroidism. This chain connects TRBV28 to TRBJ1-6, with TRBD1 matching over 8 bases. Sequenced sample: blood. The CDR3 is CASSLAGGFNSPLHF. CDR3 bases: TGTGCCAGCAGTTTAGCAGGGGGCTTTAATTCACCCCTCCACTTT.